The 19 T cell receptor beta chains given below trace back to one sample, sequenced in a study of blood T cell repertoires in COVID-19. Some clones are missing from TCRdb's copy, which holds only in-frame ones; the method was immunoSEQ multiplex PCR. This sample has approximately 38,000 clones, with around 86% found just once. What was sequenced was peripheral blood. The receptors shown here come from a man in his forties or fifties with active or convalescent COVID-19.

Here the CDR3 DNA reads TGTGCCAGCAGCCCACGACTAGAACCTAGCACAGATACGCAGTATTTT. Encoded protein: CASSPRLEPSTDTQYF. The chain couples TRBV13 to TRBJ2-3, with D perhaps matching TRBD2 (6 bases). Germline V lookup: CDR1 PRHDT, CDR2 FYEKMQ (reference sequence). V lost 5 bases and J lost 0, with 15 bases in between. The CDR3 totals 16 residues.

The genes are TRBV15 and TRBJ2-7, with D possibly TRBD1 on 6 matching bases. V was clipped by 2 bases and J by 4 bases, with 12 bases between them. The CDR3 consists of 14 residues. CDR1 and CDR2 from the germline V gene are LNHNV and YYDKDF (reference sequence). For the CDR3, the DNA is TGTGCCACCAGCAGACAGCACAGGGAATACGAGCAGTACGTC. It translates to CATSRQHREYEQYV.

DNA of the CDR3: TGTGCCAGCAGTTACCCTCGACTAGCGCTATACACCGGGGAGCTGTTTTTT. This translates into CASSYPRLALYTGELFF. This chain links TRBV6-2 or TRBV6-3 with TRBJ2-2, with 8 bases matching TRBD2. V gave up 2 bases and J gave up 3 bases; unmatched junction bases: 8. The CDR3 runs to 17 residues. The V gene's germline CDR1 is MNHEY and CDR2 SVGEGT.

This clone counts as medium-sized. The chain links TRBV9 to TRBJ1-6; TRBD1 agrees at 8 bases. V was clipped by 4 bases and J by 8 bases; unmatched bases: 5. Germline V gene sequence: CDR1 SGDLS, CDR2 YYNGEE. The CDR3 runs to 14 residues. The chain's CDR3 is CASSSDRGDSPLHF. CDR3 nucleotide sequence: TGTGCCAGCAGCTCCGACAGGGGTGATTCACCCCTCCACTTT.

The V gene is TRBV7-2, the J gene TRBJ1-2; D may be TRBD1 (6 bases). This CDR3 comprises 13 residues. Trimming left V 5 bases short and J 6 bases short, with 13 bases between. Germline CDR1 is SGHTA and CDR2 is FQGNSA. The CDR3 is CASSRTGQHGYTF. CDR3 sequence (DNA): TGTGCCAGCAGCCGAACAGGGCAGCATGGCTACACCTTC.

This rearrangement joins TRBV5-1 to TRBJ1-1, with D perhaps TRBD1 (5 bases). Trimming took 4 bases from V and 4 from J, leaving 14 bases between them. Germline-derived CDR1 and CDR2 are SGHRS and YFSETQ. CDR3 length: 14 amino acids. The CDR3 DNA reads as TGCGCCAGCAGCGGGGGGGAGGTCGGCACTGAAGCTTTCTTT. Translation gives CASSGGEVGTEAFF.

This chain links TRBV19 with TRBJ2-7, with 8 bases that match TRBD2. CDR1 and CDR2 (germline): LNHDA, SQIVND (reference sequence). The V gene end was trimmed by 5 bases and the J gene end by 0 bases; junction bases not matched to a gene: 6. The CDR3 runs to 15 residues. The CDR3 region is CASSPTSASSYEQYF. DNA for the CDR3: TGTGCCAGTAGTCCGACTAGCGCAAGCTCCTACGAGCAGTACTTC.

The chain joins TRBV11-2 to TRBJ2-7; the D gene is possibly TRBD1 (6 bases). CDR1 and CDR2 from the germline V gene are SGHAT and FQNNGV. The CDR3 sequence is 13 residues long. Deletions cut 0 bases from V and 8 bases from J, with 11 bases between. In nucleotides, the CDR3 is TGTGCCAGCAGCTTAGAGTCCCAGGGGAAGCAGTACTTC. Translated, it gives CASSLESQGKQYF.

This clone is judged medium-sized (0.01 to 0.1%). The rearrangement links TRBV28 to TRBJ2-7; maybe TRBD2 (5 bases). This CDR3 comprises 15 residues. Trimming pared 6 bases from V and 3 bases from J, leaving 18 bases between. Germline-derived CDR1 and CDR2 are MDHEN and SYDVKM. The CDR3 DNA reads as TGTGCCAGCAGGAGCATCTCTGACGCGGGCTACGAGCAGTACGTC. Translating it yields CASRSISDAGYEQYV.

This clone has a single count. The V and J genes are TRBV30 and TRBJ1-3; D is unclear. Trimming cost V 1 base and J 5 bases, with 9 bases left between them. Germline lookup yields CDR1 GTSNPN and CDR2 SVGIG (reference sequence). This CDR3 contains 13 residues. For the CDR3, the DNA is TGTGCCTGGAGTGCCCAGACAAGAAACACCATATATTTT. Amino acids: CAWSAQTRNTIYF.

This chain connects TRBV27 to TRBJ2-6; D remains ambiguous. The germline V gene encodes CDR1 MNHEY and CDR2 SMNVEV (reference sequence). The CDR3 is 13 residues long. V lost 6 bases to trimming and J lost 1 base, with 4 bases between them. Here the CDR3 DNA reads TGTGCCAGCAGATCATCTGGGGCCAACGTCCTGACTTTC. Protein product: CASRSSGANVLTF. Looking up the rest from reference TRBV27 and TRBJ2-6 gives the full variable domain: EAQVTQNPRYLITVTGKKLTVTCSQNMNHEYMSWYRQDPGLGLRQIYYSMNVEVTDKGDVPEGYKVSRKEKRNFPLILESPSPNQTSLYFCASRSSGANVLTFGAGSRLTVL.

V gene TRBV13 combines with J gene TRBJ2-3; TRBD2 aligns across 7 bases. The germline gives CDR1 PRHDT, CDR2 FYEKMQ (reference sequence). The J segment lost 7 bases and the V segment lost 1 base, leaving 8 bases of the junction unmatched. This CDR3 has 15 amino acids. Written as DNA, the CDR3 is TGTGCCAGCAGCTTAGCGGGAGGCGTTCAGCATACGCAGTATTTT. It yields the protein CASSLAGGVQHTQYF.

The chain employs TRBV3-1 (or the pseudogene TRBV3-2) and TRBJ1-3; no definite D call. This CDR3 has 15 amino acids. The germline CDR1 and CDR2 sequences are LGHDT and YNNKEL (reference sequence). Trimming pared 4 bases from V and 4 bases from J, leaving 14 bases between. The CDR3 DNA is TGTGCCAGCAGCCTTCGCGCCGGAGGCGGAAACACCATATATTTT. Amino acids: CASSLRAGGGNTIYF.

This chain joins TRBV28 and TRBJ1-6; D is unclear. The germline V gene has CDR1 MDHEN and CDR2 SYDVKM. The CDR3 runs to 15 residues. Trimming took 1 base from V and 8 from J, leaving 12 bases between them. The CDR3 here is CASSLSPGGHSPLHF. For the CDR3, the DNA is TGTGCCAGCAGTTTATCACCGGGAGGGCATTCACCCCTCCACTTT.

The chain joins TRBV7-3 to TRBJ2-1; D uncertain. The length of the CDR3 is 13 residues. Looked up from germline, CDR1 is SGHTA and CDR2 is FQGTGA. V shed 2 bases and J shed 7 bases, with 9 bases lying between them. The chain's CDR3 is CASSLSLSNEQFF. For the CDR3, the DNA is TGTGCCAGCAGCTTATCTCTTTCGAATGAGCAGTTCTTC.

The gene calls are TRBV5-1 and TRBJ2-1; tentatively, D is TRBD1 (5 bases). The V and J ends lost 1 base and 4 bases respectively, with 6 bases between them. This CDR3 has 13 residues. Germline values: CDR1 SGHRS, CDR2 YFSETQ. In DNA, the CDR3 is TGCGCCAGCAGCTTGCAGGGATACAATGAGCAGTTCTTC. Its protein is CASSLQGYNEQFF.

The V gene is TRBV15, the J gene TRBJ2-1; 8 bases agree with TRBD2. Germline CDR1 LNHNV, CDR2 YYDKDF (reference sequence). The CDR3 length is 12 residues. V shed 5 bases, J shed 13 bases, and the junction held 7 bases outside the gene matches. In nucleotides, the CDR3 is TGTGCCACCAGCGACGGGGGACTAGTCCAGTTCTTC. Amino acids: CATSDGGLVQFF.

The rearrangement joins TRBV30 to TRBJ1-5; D is uncertain. Germline V gives CDR1 GTSNPN, CDR2 SVGIG (reference sequence). CDR3 size: 18 residues. V lost 0 bases, J lost 2 bases, and 20 bases lay in between. CDR3 protein: CAWSVWRTQERGNQPQHF. The CDR3 region has the DNA TGTGCCTGGAGTGTGTGGAGGACGCAGGAACGGGGCAATCAGCCCCAGCATTTT.

The chain links TRBV5-5 to TRBJ1-1; 7 bases are a match to TRBD1. Germline V gene lookup returns CDR1 SGHKS and CDR2 YYEKEE (reference sequence). V gave up 7 bases and J gave up 4 bases; unmatched junction bases: 19. CDR3 length: 17 amino acids. CDR3 sequence (DNA): TGTGCCAGCGCAATCTCAGGACAGGAACTGCGCCGCACTGAAGCTTTCTTT. As protein: CASAISGQELRRTEAFF.